The 30 T cell receptor beta chains below come from one sample, sequenced in a study of CD8+ T cells in alopecia areata. Noted treatment: oral pan-JAK inhibitor, 5-10 mg twice daily. RNA extraction was followed by reverse transcription into cDNA, which acted as the sequencing template. Only in-frame clones appear in the TCRdb table, and some are missing; sequencing was by immunoSEQ multiplex PCR. The table includes more than 200,000 clones, approximately 45% detected once. Material: CD4+ T cells sorted from blood, obtained at roughly week 36, from a patient treated with tofacitinib. The receptor set was obtained from a human donor with alopecia areata.

This clone was observed once. The J gene is TRBJ1-1, the V gene TRBV29-1; tentatively, D is TRBD1 (6 bases). Germline CDR1 SQVTM, CDR2 ANQGSEA. The ends were cut back, 7 bases at V and 1 base at J, with 16 bases in the middle. There are 14 residues in the CDR3. The CDR3 bases are TGCAGCGCCCGATGGGGGGCCCCGAACACTGAAGCTTTCTTT. The encoded protein is CSARWGAPNTEAFF.

The rearrangement links TRBV30 to TRBJ1-1; unclear D gene. The V and J ends lost 0 bases and 1 base respectively, with 9 bases between them. The CDR3 has 14 amino acids. From germline, CDR1 is GTSNPN and CDR2 SVGIG (reference sequence). CDR3 region: CAWSVSAGNTEAFF. DNA of the CDR3: TGTGCCTGGAGTGTTAGCGCAGGGAACACTGAAGCTTTCTTT.

The DNA of the CDR3 is TGTGCCAGCAGCTTAGCGGTTTCAGGGCGGCCTCAAGAGACCCAGTACTTC. Protein sequence: CASSLAVSGRPQETQYF. V and J are TRBV7-2 and TRBJ2-5; the D gene is possibly TRBD1 (5 bases). Germline-derived CDR1 and CDR2 are SGHTA and FQGNSA. V shed 0 bases and J shed 2 bases, with 16 bases lying between them. The CDR3 runs to 17 residues.

This clone has only a few counts. This chain links TRBV10-3 with TRBJ2-4, with a weak D call TRBD2 (6 bases). The CDR3 sequence is 13 residues long. V was shortened by 8 bases and J by 6 bases, with 14 bases between the two germline ends. Per the germline V gene, CDR1 is ENHRY and CDR2 is SYGVKD. CDR3 nucleotides: TGTGCCATCCAGGAGGGGCATGGAAACATTCAGTACTTC. It codes for CAIQEGHGNIQYF.

The V gene is TRBV27, the J gene TRBJ2-4; 12 bases line up with TRBD1. The V gene's germline CDR1 is MNHEY and CDR2 SMNVEV (reference sequence). The V and J ends lost 4 bases and 8 bases, in that order; junction bases with no gene match: 6. The CDR3 has 15 amino acids. The CDR3 DNA follows: TGTGCCAGCAGTTGGGGACAGGGGGCTGGGTACATTCAGTACTTC. It yields the protein CASSWGQGAGYIQYF.

In this sample, this clone turned up once. This chain links TRBV29-1 with TRBJ1-1; TRBD1 aligns across 8 bases. V shed 5 bases, J shed 3 bases, and the junction held 8 bases outside the gene matches. The CDR3 length is 14 residues. Germline CDR1 reads SQVTM; CDR2 reads ANQGSEA. CDR3 coding DNA: TGCAGCGTTCCAGGGGGCCCAGGGTACACTGAAGCTTTCTTT. As protein: CSVPGGPGYTEAFF. Full variable domain (remainder filled in from reference TRBV29-1 and TRBJ1-1): SAVISQKPSRDICQRGTSLTIQCQVDSQVTMMFWYRQQPGQSLTLIATANQGSEATYESGFVIDKFPISRPNLTFSTLTVSNMSPEDSSIYLCSVPGGPGYTEAFFGQGTRLTVV.

This clone turned up a few times. V and J are TRBV5-4 and TRBJ2-3, with D unresolved. Per germline, CDR1 SGHNT and CDR2 YYREEE (reference sequence). The CDR3 totals 13 residues. V was clipped by 4 bases and J by 6 bases, with 12 bases between them. CDR3 sequence reads: CASSPAQLDTQYF. The CDR3 bases are TGTGCCAGCAGCCCCGCACAGCTGGATACGCAGTATTTT.

This clone was counted a few times. The gene calls are TRBV29-1 and TRBJ2-7; D might be TRBD1 (6 bases). Per the germline V gene, CDR1 is SQVTM and CDR2 is ANQGSEA. The CDR3 contains 12 residues. With 6 bases removed from V and 3 bases from J, the gap between germline ends came to 12 bases. The CDR3 region is CSVSQDSYEQYF. CDR3 bases: TGCAGCGTATCCCAGGACAGCTACGAGCAGTACTTC.

This chain joins TRBV27 and TRBJ2-5; 8 positions agree with TRBD1. V lost 6 bases and J lost 5; bases outside the gene matches: 17. The CDR3 loop spans 17 amino acids. Germline V gene data show CDR1 as MNHEY and CDR2 as SMNVEV (reference sequence). In nucleotides, the CDR3 is TGTGCCAGCAGCCCTAGAGCCCACAGGGGGTACCTTGAGACCCAGTACTTC. This translates into CASSPRAHRGYLETQYF.

This clone has a handful of counts. This chain links TRBV27 with TRBJ2-7, with 11 bases fitting TRBD2. Germline V gene lookup returns CDR1 MNHEY and CDR2 SMNVEV (reference sequence). This CDR3 has 15 residues. The V and J ends lost 5 bases and 4 bases, in that order; junction bases with no gene match: 7. CDR3 coding DNA: TGTGCCAGCAGTAACCCGGGACTAGCGGCTTACGAGCAGTACTTC. Translation gives CASSNPGLAAYEQYF.

This clone has more than one count but fewer than ten. This rearrangement joins TRBV20-1 to TRBJ1-1; tentative D call: TRBD1 (5 bases). There are 11 residues in the CDR3. V was trimmed by 6 bases and J by 8 bases, leaving 13 bases between them. Looked up from germline, CDR1 is DFQATT and CDR2 is SNEGSKA (reference sequence). CDR3 sequence: CSAPRGNEAFF. CDR3 DNA sequence: TGCAGTGCCCCCCGGGGGAACGAAGCTTTCTTT.

The chain has TRBV7-2 and TRBJ2-7; 7 nucleotides align to TRBD1. Germline V lookup: CDR1 SGHTA, CDR2 FQGNSA. The CDR3 extends over 13 amino acids. The trim removed 2 bases at V and 5 bases at J, leaving 3 bases unmatched. As DNA, the CDR3 is TGTGCCAGCAGCTTATCAGACAGGGACGAGCAGTACTTC. It codes for CASSLSDRDEQYF.

The chain has TRBV29-1 and TRBJ1-4; 10 bases agree with TRBD1. The CDR3 runs to 13 residues. Unmatched junction bases numbered 6, after V lost 7 bases and J lost 7 bases. From germline, CDR1 is SQVTM and CDR2 ANQGSEA. DNA for the CDR3: TGCAGCGGGATGACAGGGGGCGTTGAAAAACTGTTTTTT. Protein product: CSGMTGGVEKLFF.

The chain employs TRBV11-2 and TRBJ2-5; D is ambiguous. Trimming removed 1 base from V and 1 base from J, with 10 bases in between. CDR3 length equals 15 residues. Germline CDR1 SGHAT, CDR2 FQNNGV. Here the CDR3 reads CASSLGQESQETQYF. CDR3 in DNA: TGTGCCAGCAGCTTAGGGCAGGAATCCCAAGAGACCCAGTACTTC.

This clone was picked up a small number of times. The rearrangement uses TRBV29-1 and TRBJ2-1; a weak D match, TRBD1 (6 bases). Trimming removed 3 bases from V and 6 bases from J, with 12 bases in between. The CDR3 is made up of 13 amino acids. The V gene's germline CDR1 is SQVTM and CDR2 ANQGSEA. CDR3 sequence: CSVEQTGSNEQFF. DNA for the CDR3: TGCAGCGTTGAGCAAACAGGGTCCAATGAGCAGTTCTTC.

This clone has more than one count but fewer than ten. The rearrangement uses TRBV10-3 and TRBJ2-1; 8 bases align to TRBD2. The CDR3 totals 15 residues. Trimming removed 0 bases from V and 6 bases from J; junction bases left unmatched: 4. Germline V gene data show CDR1 as ENHRY and CDR2 as SYGVKD. The CDR3 nucleotides are TGTGCCATCAGTGAGTCGGGACTAGAGGGCAATGAGCAGTTCTTC. It codes for CAISESGLEGNEQFF.

The rearrangement joins TRBV5-1 to TRBJ2-5; D is possibly TRBD1 (5 bases). The CDR3 consists of 14 residues. The V and J ends lost 0 bases and 6 bases respectively, with 12 bases between them. Looked up from germline, CDR1 is SGHRS and CDR2 is YFSETQ. The DNA for the CDR3 is TGCGCCAGCAGCTTGGTGCAGGGCATGAAGACCCAGTACTTC. This sequence encodes CASSLVQGMKTQYF.

The V gene is TRBV15, the J gene TRBJ1-5, with TRBD1 matching 7 bases. Germline-derived CDR1 and CDR2 are LNHNV and YYDKDF (reference sequence). This CDR3 spans 17 amino acids. V gave up 5 bases and J gave up 1 base; unmatched junction bases: 11. The CDR3: CATSGTQGIASNQPQHF. The CDR3 DNA reads as TGTGCCACCAGCGGAACACAGGGGATAGCAAGCAATCAGCCCCAGCATTTT.

The chain links TRBV10-3 to TRBJ2-5; 10 bases align to TRBD2. CDR1 is ENHRY and CDR2 is SYGVKD in the germline V gene. After removal of 5 bases from V and 2 bases from J, the junction contained 5 bases not matched to a gene. The CDR3 totals 15 residues. The CDR3 is CAISTSGASQETQYF. The CDR3 DNA reads TGTGCCATCAGTACTAGCGGGGCGTCTCAAGAGACCCAGTACTTC.

In this sample, this clone turned up many times. The chain recombines TRBV7-2 with TRBJ2-4, with TRBD1 matching over 7 bases. V dropped 5 bases and J dropped 2; count of bases not matched to a gene: 9. The CDR3 consists of 16 residues. CDR1 is SGHTA and CDR2 is FQGNSA in the germline V gene. Here the CDR3 reads CASSRDRVGTKNIQYF. CDR3 in DNA: TGTGCCAGCAGCCGCGACAGGGTGGGGACCAAAAACATTCAGTACTTC.

The chain links TRBV25-1 to TRBJ1-2; 9 nucleotides agree with TRBD1. The CDR3 has 15 residues. CDR1 is MGHDK, CDR2 SYGVNS, per germline. With 2 bases clipped from V and 7 bases from J, the junction kept 8 bases outside the gene matches. In DNA form, the CDR3 reads TGTGCCAGCAGTGAACCCCCCGACAGGGGGACTGGCTACACCTTC. The encoded protein is CASSEPPDRGTGYTF.

The V call is TRBV7-9, the J call TRBJ2-3, with D possibly called TRBD1 or TRBD2 (6 bases each). There are 14 residues in the CDR3. V was clipped by 2 bases and J by 3 bases, with 9 bases between them. CDR1 SEHNR and CDR2 FQNEAQ come from the germline V gene (reference sequence). This CDR3 is CASSLSGATDTQYF. DNA for the CDR3: TGTGCCAGCAGCTTATCGGGGGCGACAGATACGCAGTATTTT.

This clone was detected only once. The chain links TRBV7-2 to TRBJ2-1, with D unresolved. Trimming left V 5 bases short and J 4 bases short, with 15 bases between. The germline V gene has CDR1 SGHTA and CDR2 FQGNSA. There are 15 residues in the CDR3. The CDR3 region has the DNA TGTGCCAGCAGCCCCCCAGGCAGGCCATACAATGAGCAGTTCTTC. Translated: CASSPPGRPYNEQFF.

Notes on this clone: A read error may account for a junction end that differs from germline. V gene TRBV7-2 combines with J gene TRBJ2-2; 13 bases are shared with TRBD2. Germline V gene sequence: CDR1 SGHTA, CDR2 FQGNSA. CDR3 length: 17 residues. CDR3 residues: CASSPGLAGPGFGELFF. The CDR3 DNA sequence: TGCGCCAGCAGCCCGGGACTAGCGGGACCGGGGTTCGGGGAGCTGTTTTTT.

This clone has just a few counts. The chain has TRBV9 and TRBJ2-3; D not certain. Between the trimmed V and J ends, which lost 2 bases and 5 bases, there was a span of 15 bases. CDR1 SGDLS and CDR2 YYNGEE come from the germline V gene. The CDR3 loop spans 15 amino acids. The CDR3 DNA follows: TGTGCCAGCAGCGTGGGCACCCAGGACCTAGATACGCAGTATTTT. As protein: CASSVGTQDLDTQYF. Looking up the rest from reference TRBV9 and TRBJ2-3 gives the full variable domain: DSGVTQTPKHLITATGQRVTLRCSPRSGDLSVYWYQQSLDQGLQFLIQYYNGEERAKGNILERFSAQQFPDLHSELNLSSLELGDSALYFCASSVGTQDLDTQYFGPGTRLTVL.

This chain connects TRBV4-3 to TRBJ1-2, with D perhaps matching TRBD1 (5 bases). This CDR3 region has 12 residues. CDR1 is LGHNA, CDR2 YSLEER, per germline. The V and J ends lost 3 bases and 6 bases respectively, with 8 bases between them. CDR3 sequence: CASSHPRDGYTF. CDR3 nucleotides: TGCGCCAGCAGCCACCCCAGGGATGGCTACACCTTC.

This sequence joins TRBV7-2 and TRBJ2-1; D ambiguous. Germline V CDR1 and CDR2: SGHTA, FQGNSA. The V end lost 3 bases, the J end lost 3 bases, and 3 bases lay between the germline ends. The CDR3 runs to 12 residues. As DNA, the CDR3 is TGTGCCAGCAGCTTCGTCTACAATGAGCAGTTCTTC. Translation: CASSFVYNEQFF.

The chain uses TRBV30 and TRBJ2-5, with 10 nucleotides matching TRBD1. The germline V gene encodes CDR1 GTSNPN and CDR2 SVGIG (reference sequence). The length of the CDR3 is 13 residues. V trimming: 3 bases; J trimming: 7 bases; junction bases outside the gene matches: 5. The DNA of the CDR3 is TGTGCCTGGAGGACAGGGGGCTATGGGACCCAGTACTTC. Its translation is CAWRTGGYGTQYF.

V and J are TRBV2 and TRBJ2-1; 10 bases align to TRBD2. This CDR3 contains 15 residues. V dropped 3 bases and J dropped 3; count of bases not matched to a gene: 2. Germline loops: CDR1 SNHLY, CDR2 FYNNEI. This CDR3 reads CASSDGLADYNEQFF. The CDR3 DNA sequence: TGTGCCAGCAGTGACGGACTAGCGGACTACAATGAGCAGTTCTTC.

The chain is built from TRBV21-1 and TRBJ2-5; TRBD1 is the table's D call, not checked against the DNA. TRBV21-1 is a pseudogene locus. The CDR3 has 16 amino acids. CDR3 nucleotides: TGTGCCAGCAGCAAATGTAAAGACACTGAGCAAGAGACCCAGTACTTC. It encodes CASSKCKDTEQETQYF.